This T cell receptor beta chain was recovered during a study of spatial heterogeneity in lung cancer. About the study: A consistent excess of beta-chain over alpha-chain sequences was detected.

TCRdb re-called the 5' RACE reads through MiXCR, storing one row per CDR3 protein. The table records about 11,000 distinct CDR3 sequences, approximately 3.8% of them present only once. Germline V gives CDR1 MDHEN, CDR2 SYDVKM. CDR3 length: 15 amino acids. V lost 3 bases to trimming and J lost 2 bases, with 10 bases between them. This clonotype is deemed medium-sized (0.01 to 0.1%). Time point specified: sample taken at primary tumor resection. TCRs were sequenced from unsorted whole RNA of tumor, nontumor lung or PBMC. Samples came from approximately 65 TRACERx patients with untreated early-stage lung cancer.

This clonotype was obtained from a male donor with early-stage non-small cell lung cancer. This chain uses TRBV28 with TRBJ2-2, with D perhaps matching TRBD1 (5 bases). Sequencing was performed on normal lung tissue next to the tumor, taken at surgery. This chain's CDR3 is CASSFDSRNTGELFF. Here the CDR3 DNA reads TGTGCCAGCAGTTTTGACAGTAGAAACACCGGGGAGCTGTTTTTT. The complete variable domain, with remaining parts taken from reference TRBV28 and TRBJ2-2, reads DVKVTQSSRYLVKRTGEKVFLECVQDMDHENMFWYRQDPGLGLRLIYFSYDVKMKEKGDIPEGYSVSREKKERFSLILESASTNQTSMYLCASSFDSRNTGELFFGEGSRLTVL.